This T cell receptor (beta chain) was found in a study of T-cell reconstitution after alpha-beta-depleted transplantation in children (dated by TCRdb to the mid-2010s). General notes on the study: T-cell immune reconstitution after TCRalphabeta/CD19-depleted allogeneic hematopoietic cell transplantation in children was quantitatively tracked in the study by means of TCR repertoire profiling. Results the study describes overall, beyond this receptor: In some patients, high TCRbeta diversity at day 60 was attributed to recipient T cells and intrathymic progenitors that had survived conditioning. About two months after transplant, the apparently early recovery of alphabetaT-cell counts reportedly depended on just several hundred clones that had expanded rapidly and came from non-depleted graft cells. The frequencies of hyperexpanded clones fell over the following months, and after one year, T-cell counts and TCRbeta diversity were mostly attributed to newly produced T cells.

Library preparation used PCR. TCRdb shows the sequencer as Illumina HiSeq 2500. To normalize quantification of the TCRbeta repertoire, the TCR libraries were built with molecular barcoding that relied on unique molecular identifiers. The raw public reads went through TCRdb reprocessing: fastp at Q25, MiXCR clone calling, in-frame beta chains kept. Each CDR3 protein appears once, grouped with its most common genes and DNA. A total of about 230,000 distinct CDR3 sequences appear in this sample, 11% of them only once. Jointly, the top ten make up 25% to 30% of the sample. V lost 0 bases and J lost 3 bases, and the count of bases not matched to a germline gene is 6. From the cysteine through the phenylalanine, the CDR3 covers 16 amino acids. The read is trimmed to its CDR3 DNA, 48 bases read in frame from base 1. About this clonotype itself: It has no known antigen specificity. No much larger clonotype is one base removed from it; base qualities were not supplied.

Per the publication, the treatment or condition label means: allogeneic hematopoietic cell transplantation with graft depleted of TCRalphabeta T cells and CD19 B cells. Transplant recipients were children who received TCRalphabeta/CD19-depleted allogeneic hematopoietic cell grafts. The TCR comes from a child less than two years old with acute myeloid leukemia, due to receive a stem cell transplant. The sequence links TRBV5-3 to TRBJ2-3; 8 bases in the junction line up with TRBD2. TRBV5-3 counts as an open reading frame of uncertain function. The starting material was PBMCs, obtained before TCRalphabeta/CD19-depleted stem cell transplant. The nucleotide sequence reads as follows: TGTGCCAGAAGCTTGGTTTCGGGAGGGCCGACAGATACGCAGTATTTT. Its protein is CARSLVSGGPTDTQYF.